This T cell receptor (beta chain) was sequenced for a study of Graves' ophthalmopathy and Graves' hyperthyroidism. This clonotype was picked up many times. Clinical symptoms and serum thyroxine were used for diagnosis; TRAb, thyroid ultrasound and orbital computed tomography were also relied on. The germline CDR1 and CDR2 sequences are MNHNS and SASEGT. Trimming stripped 2 bases from V and 0 bases from J, with 14 bases between. The CDR3 totals 17 residues. Amplifying from RNA transcripts, the study obtained TCR beta CDR3 regions. The authors performed first-round RT-PCR with HTBI primers and then a second-round multiplex PCR. TCRdb re-called the multiplex PCR reads through MiXCR, storing one row per CDR3 protein. The data hold some 380,000 distinct CDR3 sequences, with 15% to 17% observed a single time.

Specimen: peripheral blood. This clonotype was sampled from a woman in her late teens or twenties with stable Graves' hyperthyroidism. The chain employs TRBV6-1 and TRBJ1-5; TRBD1 might be the D (6 bases). The chain's CDR3 is CASSEQRGSLSNQPQHF. In DNA, the CDR3 is TGTGCCAGCAGTGAACAGAGGGGGAGCCTTAGCAATCAGCCCCAGCATTTT.